The rows below give T cell receptor beta chains drawn from one sample of a study of neoadjuvant nivolumab and ipilimumab in lung cancer. Measured with immunoSEQ multiplex PCR; TCRdb has only the in-frame clones, and not every one. This table has about 1,500 clones, approximately 86% appearing once. Sample: adjacent normal lung tissue, taken after neoadjuvant nivolumab, alone or with ipilimumab, at or shortly before surgery. Receptors originate from an adult with non-small cell lung cancer. Each CDR3 is given with its conserved first and last residue. D genes are given only for firm matches. A row's size may be missing; if present it is once, few, many or a size class.

cdr3_aa cdr3_nt v_call clone_size d_call j_call
CASSFGDLNTEAFF TGCGCCAGCAGCTTCGGGGACCTTAACACTGAAGCTTTCTTT TRBV5-1 - - TRBJ1-1
CATSGSSYNSPLHF TGTGCCACCAGCGGAAGCTCCTATAATTCACCCCTCCACTTT TRBV15 - - TRBJ1-6
CASSQGISGWTTERSGANVLTF TGTGCCAGCAGCCAAGGGATTTCGGGGTGGACAACAGAAAGGTCTGGGGCCAACGTCCTGACTTTC TRBV4-2 - - TRBJ2-6
CASSAQGQNYGYTF TGTGCCAGCTCAGCCCAGGGACAGAACTATGGCTACACCTTC TRBV18 - TRBD1 TRBJ1-2
CASSLVGRVGEQYF TGTGCCAGCAGCTTGGTCGGCCGGGTGGGGGAGCAGTACTTC TRBV5-4 - - TRBJ2-7
CASRDRGPRGAQHF TGTGCCAGCAGGGACAGGGGCCCTCGGGGGGCCCAGCATTTT TRBV27 - TRBD1 TRBJ1-5
CASSELRGAEAFF TGTGCCAGCAGTGAATTAAGAGGAGCTGAAGCTTTCTTT TRBV25-1 - - TRBJ1-1
CASGLVQPTGGGYEQYF TGTGCTAGTGGTTTGGTACAGCCGACAGGGGGCGGGTACGAGCAGTACTTC TRBV12-5 - TRBD1 TRBJ2-7
CASSLGGGRSSPLHF TGTGCCAGCAGCTTGGGTGGAGGGAGGAGTTCACCCCTCCACTTT TRBV5-6 - - TRBJ1-6
CASRTHTGFYEQYF TGTGCCAGCAGAACACATACAGGGTTCTACGAGCAGTACTTC TRBV6-7 - - TRBJ2-7
CASSAEWAEQFF TGTGCCAGCAGTGCGGAATGGGCCGAGCAGTTCTTC TRBV2 once - TRBJ2-1
CASSEQGYEQYF TGTGCCAGCAGTGAACAGGGCTACGAGCAGTACTTC TRBV6-1 - - TRBJ2-7
CAISEQGSDTEAFF TGTGCCATCAGTGAACAGGGGAGCGACACTGAAGCTTTCTTT TRBV10-3 - TRBD1 TRBJ1-1
CASSHDNTDTQYF TGCGCCAGCAGCCACGACAACACAGATACGCAGTATTTT TRBV10-1 - - TRBJ2-3
CASSLAENTEAFF TGTGCCAGCAGCTTAGCCGAGAACACTGAAGCTTTCTTT TRBV7-9 - - TRBJ1-1
CATRLAGVNIQYF TGCGCCACCAGACTAGCGGGGGTTAACATTCAGTACTTC TRBV10-2 - TRBD2 TRBJ2-4
CASSPRDPLRNNEQFF TGTGCCAGCAGCCCTCGGGACCCGCTGAGGAACAATGAGCAGTTCTTC TRBV11-2 - - TRBJ2-1
CASSSLEGLNYGYTF TGTGCCAGCAGTTCCTTGGAAGGGCTGAACTATGGCTACACCTTC TRBV27 few - TRBJ1-2
CASSLGGGNTEAFF TGTGCCAGCAGCTTAGGTGGAGGGAACACTGAAGCTTTCTTT TRBV11-1 - - TRBJ1-1
CASSQESFRGDVDTQYF TGCGCCAGCAGCCAAGAGTCTTTCAGGGGGGATGTGGATACGCAGTATTTT TRBV4-3 few - TRBJ2-3
CASSQERTGISSYNSPLHF TGCGCCAGCAGCCAAGAAAGGACAGGGATTAGCTCCTATAATTCACCCCTCCACTTT TRBV4-1 - TRBD1 TRBJ1-6
CASSPDRGYLASMNTEAFF TGCGCCAGCAGCCCGGACAGGGGGTATTTGGCCTCCATGAACACTGAAGCTTTCTTT TRBV5-1 - TRBD1 TRBJ1-1
CASKRSQETQYF TGTGCCAGCAAGAGGTCCCAAGAGACCCAGTACTTC TRBV7-9 - - TRBJ2-5
CASSKSGGAAGELFF TGTGCCAGCAGCAAGAGCGGGGGGGCCGCCGGGGAGCTGTTTTTT TRBV7-8 - TRBD2 TRBJ2-2
CASSLVGRTGPYGYTF TGTGCCAGCAGCTTAGTTGGCCGAACAGGACCATATGGCTACACCTTC TRBV7-2 once - TRBJ1-2
CASRGAYEQFF TGTGCCAGCAGGGGGGCCTATGAGCAGTTCTTC TRBV28 - - TRBJ2-1
CSVEGVAGSYTEAFF TGCAGCGTTGAAGGAGTGGCAGGGTCCTACACTGAAGCTTTCTTT TRBV29-1 - - TRBJ1-1
CASSLGDTPSTDTQYF TGTGCCAGCAGCTTAGGGGACACACCTAGCACAGATACGCAGTATTTT TRBV7-8 - - TRBJ2-3
CASSLEVGGAYEQYF TGTGCCAGCAGCTTGGAAGTCGGGGGGGCCTACGAGCAGTACTTC TRBV5-4 - TRBD2 TRBJ2-7
CASSPRQGLYNEQFF TGTGCCAGCAGCCCCCGACAGGGATTATACAATGAGCAGTTCTTC TRBV11-3 - TRBD1 TRBJ2-1
CASNTSPGYTEAFF TGTGCCAGCAATACTTCCCCAGGGTACACTGAAGCTTTCTTT TRBV2 - - TRBJ1-1
CASSTDDRGKLDTQYF TGTGCCAGCAGCACAGATGACAGGGGGAAGTTAGATACGCAGTATTTT TRBV7-9 - TRBD1 TRBJ2-3
CASSLVLAGGFEQYF TGTGCCAGCAGCTTAGTACTAGCGGGGGGATTCGAGCAGTACTTC TRBV7-2 - TRBD2 TRBJ2-7
CASRVRGKNYGYTF TGCGCCAGCAGGGTCCGGGGGAAGAACTATGGCTACACCTTC TRBV10-1 - - TRBJ1-2
CASSWDRDGYTF TGCGCCAGCAGCTGGGACAGGGACGGCTACACCTTC TRBV5-1 - TRBD1 TRBJ1-2
CASSPVSPGTGELFF TGTGCCAGCAGCCCCGTTTCCCCCGGGACCGGGGAGCTGTTTTTT TRBV5-6 - - TRBJ2-2
CASSEAGTGYFSSYNSPLHF TGTGCCAGCAGTGAAGCTGGGACAGGTTATTTCAGCTCCTATAATTCACCCCTCCACTTT TRBV2 - TRBD1 TRBJ1-6
CASSPDRGRQPQHF TGTGCCAGCAGTCCGGACAGGGGCCGACAGCCCCAGCATTTT TRBV2 - TRBD1 TRBJ1-5
CASSLSMNNQPQHF TGTGCCAGCAGCTTATCTATGAACAATCAGCCCCAGCATTTT TRBV7-2 - - TRBJ1-5
CASSYSGDMNTEAFF TGTGCCAGCAGTTACTCGGGAGACATGAACACTGAAGCTTTCTTT TRBV6-5 - - TRBJ1-1
CASSPSGDTISYEQYF TGTGCCAGCAGCCCTAGCGGGGATACAATCTCCTACGAGCAGTACTTC TRBV9 - TRBD2 TRBJ2-7
CASSWDGANTGELFF TGTGCCAGCAGCTGGGACGGCGCGAACACCGGGGAGCTGTTTTTT TRBV5-5 - - TRBJ2-2